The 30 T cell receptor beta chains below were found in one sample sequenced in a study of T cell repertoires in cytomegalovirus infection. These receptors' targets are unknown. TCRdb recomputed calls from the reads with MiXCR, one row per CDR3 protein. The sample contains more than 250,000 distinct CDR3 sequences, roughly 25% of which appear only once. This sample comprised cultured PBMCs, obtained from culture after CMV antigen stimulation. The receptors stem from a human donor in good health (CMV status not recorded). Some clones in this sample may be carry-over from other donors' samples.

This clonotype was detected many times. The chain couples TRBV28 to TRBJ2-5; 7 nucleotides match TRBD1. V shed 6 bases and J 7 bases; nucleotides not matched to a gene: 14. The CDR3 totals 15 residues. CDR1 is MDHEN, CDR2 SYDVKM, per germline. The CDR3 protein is CASRLDRVMWGTQYF. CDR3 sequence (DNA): TGTGCCAGCAGACTCGACAGGGTCATGTGGGGGACCCAGTACTTC.

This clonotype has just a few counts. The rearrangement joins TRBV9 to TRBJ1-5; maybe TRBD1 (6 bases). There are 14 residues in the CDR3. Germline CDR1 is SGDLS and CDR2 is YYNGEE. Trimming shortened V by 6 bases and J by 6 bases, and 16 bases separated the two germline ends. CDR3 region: CASNQRGGGQPQHF. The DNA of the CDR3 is TGTGCCAGCAACCAGAGGGGGGGCGGTCAGCCCCAGCATTTT.

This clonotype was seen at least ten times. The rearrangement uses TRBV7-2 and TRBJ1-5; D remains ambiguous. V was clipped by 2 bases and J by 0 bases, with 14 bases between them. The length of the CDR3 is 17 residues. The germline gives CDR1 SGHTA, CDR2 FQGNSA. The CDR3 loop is CASSLNQAGNSNQPQHF. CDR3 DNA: TGTGCCAGCAGCTTAAACCAAGCCGGTAATAGCAATCAGCCCCAGCATTTT.

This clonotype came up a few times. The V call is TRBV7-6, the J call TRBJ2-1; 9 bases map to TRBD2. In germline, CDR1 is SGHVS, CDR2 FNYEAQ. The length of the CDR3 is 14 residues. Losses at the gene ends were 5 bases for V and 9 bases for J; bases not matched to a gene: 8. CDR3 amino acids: CASSPGTSRFEQFF. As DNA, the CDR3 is TGTGCCAGCAGCCCCGGGACTAGCAGATTTGAGCAGTTCTTC.

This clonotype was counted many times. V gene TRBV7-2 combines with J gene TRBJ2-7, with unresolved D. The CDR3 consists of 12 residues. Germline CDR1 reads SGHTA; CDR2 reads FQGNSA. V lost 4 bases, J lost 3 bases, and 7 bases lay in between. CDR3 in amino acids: CASSSTGYEQYF. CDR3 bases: TGTGCCAGCAGCTCAACGGGCTACGAGCAGTACTTC.

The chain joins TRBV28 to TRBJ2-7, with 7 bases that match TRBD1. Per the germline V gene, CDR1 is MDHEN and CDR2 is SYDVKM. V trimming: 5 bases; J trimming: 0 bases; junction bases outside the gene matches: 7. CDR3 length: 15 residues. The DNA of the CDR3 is TGTGCCAGCAGTCCATTGGGACAGAGCTCCTACGAGCAGTACTTC. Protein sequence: CASSPLGQSSYEQYF.

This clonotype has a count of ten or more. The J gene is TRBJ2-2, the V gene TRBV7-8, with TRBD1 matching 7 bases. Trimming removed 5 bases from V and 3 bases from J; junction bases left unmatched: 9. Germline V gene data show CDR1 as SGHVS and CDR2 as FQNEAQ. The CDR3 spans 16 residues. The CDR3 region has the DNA TGTGCCAGCAGCAAGGCCTTTGGGACAGACACCGGGGAGCTGTTTTTT. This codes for CASSKAFGTDTGELFF.

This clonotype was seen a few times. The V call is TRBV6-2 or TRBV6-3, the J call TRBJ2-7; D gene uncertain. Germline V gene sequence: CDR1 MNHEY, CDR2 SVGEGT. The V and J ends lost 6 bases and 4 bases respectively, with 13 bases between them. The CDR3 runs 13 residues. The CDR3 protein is CASRSLHQYEQYV. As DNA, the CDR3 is TGTGCCAGCAGAAGCCTCCACCAATACGAGCAGTACGTC.

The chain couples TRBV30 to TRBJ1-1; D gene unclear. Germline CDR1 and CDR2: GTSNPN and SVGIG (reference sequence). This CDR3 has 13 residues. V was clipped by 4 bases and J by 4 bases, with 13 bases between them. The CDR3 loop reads CAWKKAPGTEAFF. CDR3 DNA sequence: TGTGCCTGGAAAAAGGCTCCGGGCACTGAAGCTTTCTTT.

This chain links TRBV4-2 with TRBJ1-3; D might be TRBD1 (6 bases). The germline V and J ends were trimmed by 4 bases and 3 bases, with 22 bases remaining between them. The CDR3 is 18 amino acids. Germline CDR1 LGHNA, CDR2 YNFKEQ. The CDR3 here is CASSPEGIWGRFGNTIYF. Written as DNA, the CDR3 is TGTGCCAGCAGCCCTGAGGGGATCTGGGGGCGCTTTGGAAACACCATATATTTT.

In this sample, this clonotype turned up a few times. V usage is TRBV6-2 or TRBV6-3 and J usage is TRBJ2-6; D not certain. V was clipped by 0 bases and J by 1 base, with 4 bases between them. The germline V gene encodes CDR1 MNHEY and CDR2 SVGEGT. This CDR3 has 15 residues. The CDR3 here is CASSYSVSGANVLTF. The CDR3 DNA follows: TGTGCCAGCAGTTACTCTGTTTCTGGGGCCAACGTCCTGACTTTC.

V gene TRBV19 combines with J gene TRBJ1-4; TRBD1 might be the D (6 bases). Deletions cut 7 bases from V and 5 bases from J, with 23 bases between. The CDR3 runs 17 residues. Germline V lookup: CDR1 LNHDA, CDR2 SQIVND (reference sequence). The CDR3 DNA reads TGTGCCAGTAAGGGGGTAGGGGAGCGTCGCGTGAATGAAAAACTGTTTTTT. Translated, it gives CASKGVGERRVNEKLFF.

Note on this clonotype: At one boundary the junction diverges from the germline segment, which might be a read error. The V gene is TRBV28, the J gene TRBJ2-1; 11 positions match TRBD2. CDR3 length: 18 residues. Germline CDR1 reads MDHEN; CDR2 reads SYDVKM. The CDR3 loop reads CASSFGTASGRPGDEQFF. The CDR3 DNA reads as TGTGCCAGCAGTTTTGGGACAGCTAGCGGGAGGCCGGGGGATGAGCAGTTCTTT.

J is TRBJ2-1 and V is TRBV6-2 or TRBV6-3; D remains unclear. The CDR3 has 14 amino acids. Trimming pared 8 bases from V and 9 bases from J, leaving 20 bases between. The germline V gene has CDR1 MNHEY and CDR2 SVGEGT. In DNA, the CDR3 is TGTGCCAGCGTTCGGAGTGGCCCCCTCGCTGAGCAGTTCTTC. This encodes CASVRSGPLAEQFF.

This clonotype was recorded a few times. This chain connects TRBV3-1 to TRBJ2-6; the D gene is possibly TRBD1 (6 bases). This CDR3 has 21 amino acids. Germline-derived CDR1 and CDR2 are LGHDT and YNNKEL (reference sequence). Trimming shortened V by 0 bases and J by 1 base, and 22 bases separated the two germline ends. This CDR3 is CASSQELSSGHTLSGANVLTF. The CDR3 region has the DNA TGTGCCAGCAGCCAAGAATTGTCGTCGGGACATACATTATCTGGGGCCAACGTCCTGACTTTC.

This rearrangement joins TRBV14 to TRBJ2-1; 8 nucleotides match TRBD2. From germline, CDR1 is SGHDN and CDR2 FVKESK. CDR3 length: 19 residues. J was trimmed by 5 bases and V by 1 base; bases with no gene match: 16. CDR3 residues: CASSQAVRREGPVNNEQFF. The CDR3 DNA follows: TGTGCCAGCAGCCAAGCGGTACGACGGGAGGGCCCAGTCAACAATGAGCAGTTCTTC.

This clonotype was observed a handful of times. The CDR3 region is CASSLAGQPSTDTQYF. The CDR3 DNA follows: TGTGCCAGCAGCTTAGCCGGACAGCCGAGCACAGATACGCAGTATTTT. This rearrangement joins TRBV7-2 to TRBJ2-3; D perhaps matches TRBD1 (6 bases). Per germline, CDR1 SGHTA and CDR2 FQGNSA. Trimming took 0 bases from V and 0 from J, leaving 10 bases between them. The CDR3 covers 16 residues.

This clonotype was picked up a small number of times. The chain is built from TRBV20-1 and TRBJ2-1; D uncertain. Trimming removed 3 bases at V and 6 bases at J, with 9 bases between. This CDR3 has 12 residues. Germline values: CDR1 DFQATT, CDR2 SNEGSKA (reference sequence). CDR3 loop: CSASHIGNEQFF. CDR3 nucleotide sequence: TGCAGTGCTAGTCACATAGGCAATGAGCAGTTCTTC.

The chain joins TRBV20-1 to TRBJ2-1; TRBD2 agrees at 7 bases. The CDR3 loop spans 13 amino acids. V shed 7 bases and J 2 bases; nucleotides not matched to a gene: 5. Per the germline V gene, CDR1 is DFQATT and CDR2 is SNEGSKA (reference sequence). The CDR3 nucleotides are TGCAGTGTTACCGGGACTACCTACAATGAGCAGTTCTTC. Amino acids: CSVTGTTYNEQFF.

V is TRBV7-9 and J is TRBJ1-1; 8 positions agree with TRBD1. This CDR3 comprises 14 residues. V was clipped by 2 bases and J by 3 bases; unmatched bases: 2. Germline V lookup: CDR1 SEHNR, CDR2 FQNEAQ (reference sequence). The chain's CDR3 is CASSLQGAYTEAFF. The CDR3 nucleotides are TGTGCCAGCAGCTTACAGGGGGCCTACACTGAAGCTTTCTTT.

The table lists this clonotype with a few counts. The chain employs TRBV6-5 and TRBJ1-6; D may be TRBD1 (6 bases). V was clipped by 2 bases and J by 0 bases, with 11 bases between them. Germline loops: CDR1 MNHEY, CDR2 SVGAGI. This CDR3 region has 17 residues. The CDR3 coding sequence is TGTGCCAGCAGTTACGCAACAGGGAGCTCCTATAATTCACCCCTCCACTTT. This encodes CASSYATGSSYNSPLHF.

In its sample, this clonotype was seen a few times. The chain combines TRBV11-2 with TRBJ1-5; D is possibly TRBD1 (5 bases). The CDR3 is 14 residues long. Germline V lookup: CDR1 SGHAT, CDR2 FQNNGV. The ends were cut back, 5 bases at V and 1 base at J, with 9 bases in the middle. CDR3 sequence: CASSTGLSNQPQHF. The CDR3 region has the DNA TGTGCCAGCAGCACAGGATTGAGCAATCAGCCCCAGCATTTT.

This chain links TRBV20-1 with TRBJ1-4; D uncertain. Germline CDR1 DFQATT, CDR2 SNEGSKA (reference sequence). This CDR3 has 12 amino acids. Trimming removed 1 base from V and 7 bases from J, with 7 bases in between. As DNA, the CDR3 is TGCAGTGCTAGAGGACTGAGTGAAAAACTGTTTTTT. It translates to CSARGLSEKLFF.

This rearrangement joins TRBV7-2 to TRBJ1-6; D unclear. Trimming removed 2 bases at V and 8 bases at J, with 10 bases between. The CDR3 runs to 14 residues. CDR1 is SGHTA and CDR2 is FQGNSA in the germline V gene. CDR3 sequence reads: CASSLKSGYSPLHF. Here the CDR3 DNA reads TGTGCCAGCAGCTTAAAATCGGGGTATTCACCCCTCCACTTT. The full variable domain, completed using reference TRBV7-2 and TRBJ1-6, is GAGVSQSPSNKVTEKGKDVELRCDPISGHTALYWYRQSLGQGLEFLIYFQGNSAPDKSGLPSDRFSAERTGGSVSTLTIQRTQQEDSAVYLCASSLKSGYSPLHFGNGTRLTVT.

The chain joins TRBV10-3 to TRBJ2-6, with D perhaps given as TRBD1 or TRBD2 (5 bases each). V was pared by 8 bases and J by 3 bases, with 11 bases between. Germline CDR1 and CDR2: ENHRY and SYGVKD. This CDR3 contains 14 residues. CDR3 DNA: TGTGCCATCCGGGGCAGTGATGGGGCCAACGTCCTGACTTTC. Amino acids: CAIRGSDGANVLTF.

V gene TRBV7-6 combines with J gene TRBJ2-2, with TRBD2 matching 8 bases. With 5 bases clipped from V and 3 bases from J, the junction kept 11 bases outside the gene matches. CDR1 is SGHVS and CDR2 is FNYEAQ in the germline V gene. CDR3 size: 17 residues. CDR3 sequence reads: CASSPPSGREDTGELFF. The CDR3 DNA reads TGTGCCAGCAGCCCCCCCTCCGGGCGGGAGGACACCGGGGAGCTGTTTTTT.

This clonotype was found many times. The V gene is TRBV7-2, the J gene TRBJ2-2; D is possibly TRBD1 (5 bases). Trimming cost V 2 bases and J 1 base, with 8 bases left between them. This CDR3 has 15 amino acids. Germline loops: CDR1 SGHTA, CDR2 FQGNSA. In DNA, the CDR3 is TGTGCCAGCAGCTTATACGGACAGAACACCGGGGAGCTGTTTTTT. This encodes CASSLYGQNTGELFF.

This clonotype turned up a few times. DNA of the CDR3: TGCAGTGCTAGATTAGCGGGAGGGCCGTACAATGAGCAGTTCTTC. As protein: CSARLAGGPYNEQFF. The chain has TRBV20-1 and TRBJ2-1; 11 nucleotides line up with TRBD2. CDR3 length: 15 amino acids. Trimming cost V 2 bases and J 4 bases; bases outside gene matches: 4. The germline V gene encodes CDR1 DFQATT and CDR2 SNEGSKA (reference sequence).

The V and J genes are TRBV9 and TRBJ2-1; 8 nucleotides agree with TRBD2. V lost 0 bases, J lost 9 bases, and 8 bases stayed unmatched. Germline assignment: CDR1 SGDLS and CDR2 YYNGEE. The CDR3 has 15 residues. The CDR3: CASSVGAGALGEQFF. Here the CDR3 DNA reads TGTGCCAGCAGCGTAGGAGCGGGAGCGTTGGGTGAGCAGTTCTTC.

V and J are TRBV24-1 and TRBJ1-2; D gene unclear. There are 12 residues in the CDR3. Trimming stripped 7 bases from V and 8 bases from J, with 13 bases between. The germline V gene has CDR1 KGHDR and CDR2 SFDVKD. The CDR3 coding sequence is TGTGCCACCAGATCAAGTGCGGGGGGCTACACCTTC. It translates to CATRSSAGGYTF.